Listed below are T cell receptor beta chains from one sample, sequenced in a study of beta chain features in type 1 diabetes. The method was immunoSEQ multiplex PCR; TCRdb's version includes in-frame clones alone and lacks a portion of them. The top ten hold just under 0.04% of the sample, which has about 660,000 clones, roughly an eighth seen once. Sequenced input: naive CD4+ T cells from blood. Every receptor here comes from a man aged 18 to 30 with type 1 diabetes. The CDR3 runs from the conserved cysteine through the conserved F or W. A D gene is named only where the DNA matches it firmly. A clone size is listed for some rows: how often the clone was seen (once, few, many), or a class if it is expanded.

J gene	D gene	V gene	clone size	CDR3 protein	CDR3 DNA
TRBJ1-1	.	TRBV30	.	CAWRRWSTGTEAFF	TGTGCCTGGCGGAGGTGGTCTACGGGGACTGAAGCTTTCTTT
TRBJ2-1	.	TRBV4-3	.	CASSQLYTSISYNEQFF	TGCGCCAGCAGCCAACTATACACCTCAATCTCCTACAATGAGCAGTTCTTC
TRBJ1-1	.	TRBV7-6	.	CASIMVPGTENTEAFF	TGTGCCAGCATCATGGTACCCGGGACGGAGAACACTGAAGCTTTCTTT
TRBJ1-5	TRBD1	TRBV28	.	CASAAGGAKQPQHF	TGTGCCAGCGCCGCAGGGGGCGCTAAGCAGCCCCAGCATTTT
TRBJ2-5	TRBD2	TRBV5-4	few	CASSLAAQGGETQYF	TGTGCCAGCAGCTTGGCCGCGCAGGGAGGGGAGACCCAGTACTTC
TRBJ2-6	TRBD1	TRBV9	.	CASSVAGGLSSGANVLTF	TGTGCCAGCAGCGTAGCAGGGGGCCTGAGCTCTGGGGCCAACGTCCTGACTTTC
TRBJ2-6	.	TRBV30	.	CAWNPGAVSGANVLTF	TGTGCCTGGAACCCAGGGGCCGTCTCTGGGGCCAACGTCCTGACTTTC
TRBJ1-2	TRBD1	TRBV13	few	CASSLGSQGIYGYTF	TGTGCCAGCAGCTTAGGCTCACAGGGGATCTATGGCTACACCTTC
TRBJ2-1	.	TRBV30	few	CAWSGLAPNEQFF	TGTGCCTGGAGTGGCCTAGCGCCTAATGAGCAGTTCTTC
TRBJ2-7	TRBD1	TRBV14	.	CASSLRQGIDEQYF	TGTGCCAGCAGCCTACGACAGGGAATTGACGAGCAGTACTTC
TRBJ1-6	TRBD1	TRBV30	few	CAWRAGTASYSYNSPLHF	TGTGCCTGGAGGGCCGGGACAGCTTCTTACTCCTATAATTCACCCCTCCACTTT
TRBJ2-4	.	TRBV20-1	.	CSGEGEYF	TGCAGTGGCGAGGGGGAGTACTTC
TRBJ2-6	.	TRBV11-2	.	CASSPWANVLTF	TGTGCCAGCAGCCCATGGGCCAACGTCCTGACTTTC
TRBJ2-7	.	TRBV29-1	few	CSVRPGARETEQYF	TGCAGCGTCCGGCCGGGGGCACGTGAGACCGAGCAGTACTTC
TRBJ1-2	.	TRBV29-1	few	CSVTGVGGYTF	TGCAGCGTTACAGGAGTTGGCGGCTACACCTTC
TRBJ2-2	.	TRBV5-4	few	CASSFSGELFF	TGTGCCAGCAGCTTCTCCGGGGAGCTGTTTTTT
TRBJ1-2	.	TRBV28	.	CASRDSNYGYTF	TGTGCCAGCCGGGACTCTAACTATGGCTACACCTTC
TRBJ2-3	TRBD1	TRBV29-1	few	CSGGQGPTDTQYF	TGCAGCGGGGGACAGGGGCCCACAGATACGCAGTATTTT
TRBJ1-2	.	TRBV25-1	few	CASSESGDDYGYTF	TGTGCCAGCAGTGAATCGGGGGATGACTATGGCTACACCTTC
TRBJ1-2	.	TRBV30	.	CAWDRFNYGYTF	TGTGCCTGGGACAGGTTTAACTATGGCTACACCTTC
TRBJ1-5	.	TRBV4-3	few	CASSQDRTNQPQHF	TGCGCCAGCAGCCAAGATCGTACAAATCAGCCCCAGCATTTT
TRBJ2-5	.	TRBV30	.	CAWSAGAQETQYF	TGTGCCTGGAGTGCCGGGGCCCAAGAGACCCAGTACTTC
TRBJ1-2	TRBD1	TRBV28	few	CASSRLDRGQGGYTF	TGTGCCAGCAGTCGTCTGGACAGGGGGCAAGGTGGCTACACCTTC
TRBJ2-7	TRBD2	TRBV9	.	CASSVRGGQSYEQYF	TGTGCCAGCAGCGTCCGCGGGGGGCAGTCCTACGAGCAGTACTTC
TRBJ2-3	.	TRBV7-2	.	CASSPPTDTQYF	TGTGCCAGCAGCCCGCCGACAGATACGCAGTATTTT
TRBJ2-7	TRBD2	TRBV14	.	CASSPRGGSTHEQYF	TGTGCCAGCAGCCCGAGGGGCGGGAGTACCCACGAGCAGTACTTC
TRBJ2-3	.	TRBV30	.	CAWSTGGGTDTQYF	TGTGCCTGGAGTACGGGCGGGGGCACAGATACGCAGTATTTT
TRBJ2-1	.	TRBV9	.	CASSGYNEQFF	TGTGCCAGCAGCGGCTACAATGAGCAGTTCTTC
TRBJ2-1	.	TRBV7-7	.	CASRQEGGEQFF	TGTGCTAGCAGGCAAGAAGGGGGTGAGCAGTTCTTC
TRBJ1-5	TRBD1	TRBV9	.	CASSQSHSGGQPQHF	TGTGCCAGCAGCCAATCTCACTCAGGGGGTCAGCCCCAGCATTTT
TRBJ1-1	.	TRBV14	few	CASSRLWGLEAFF	TGTGCCAGCAGCCGACTCTGGGGACTTGAAGCTTTCTTT
TRBJ2-4	.	TRBV7-2	.	CASSPNRGYIQYF	TGTGCCAGCAGCCCAAACCGGGGGTACATTCAGTACTTC
TRBJ1-1	.	TRBV25-1	few	CASSETAGLSMNTEAFF	TGTGCCAGCAGTGAAACGGCAGGACTAAGCATGAACACTGAAGCTTTCTTT
TRBJ1-2	.	TRBV30	few	CAWSPGTDAYGYTF	TGTGCCTGGAGTCCCGGGACGGACGCCTATGGCTACACCTTC
TRBJ2-2	TRBD2	TRBV7-2	.	CASTVAGLKGGELFF	TGTGCCAGCACCGTAGCGGGTTTGAAAGGCGGGGAGCTGTTTTTT
TRBJ1-5	.	TRBV9	few	CASSRSRSYQPQHF	TGTGCCAGCAGTCGTAGTAGAAGTTATCAGCCCCAGCATTTT
TRBJ2-5	TRBD2	TRBV7-7	.	CASSPGGTSPETQYF	TGTGCTAGCAGCCCAGGGGGGACTAGCCCGGAGACCCAGTACTTC
TRBJ1-2	.	TRBV7-6	.	CASSLGGYGYTF	TGTGCCAGCAGCTTAGGGGGTTATGGCTACACCTTC
TRBJ1-1	.	TRBV9	.	CASSADSMNTEAFF	TGTGCCAGCAGCGCGGACAGCATGAACACTGAAGCTTTCTTT
TRBJ1-1	.	TRBV4-3	.	CASSQESFGTEAFF	TGCGCCAGCAGCCAAGAATCATTTGGCACTGAAGCTTTCTTT
TRBJ2-3	.	TRBV9	.	CASSVAGATDTQYF	TGTGCCAGCAGCGTAGCCGGGGCGACAGATACGCAGTATTTT
TRBJ2-3	.	TRBV5-1	few	CASSLTGAGDTQYF	TGCGCCAGCAGCTTGACAGGAGCAGGGGATACGCAGTATTTT
TRBJ1-1	.	TRBV9	few	CASSVGSGDQTEAFF	TGTGCCAGCAGCGTAGGGTCCGGGGACCAGACTGAAGCTTTCTTT
TRBJ2-1	TRBD2	TRBV18	.	CASSLLDLRGDNEQFF	TGTGCCAGCTCACTTCTCGACCTTCGGGGGGACAATGAGCAGTTCTTC
TRBJ2-1	TRBD2	TRBV5-1	few	CASSLGLADNEQFF	TGCGCCAGCAGCTTGGGGCTAGCGGACAATGAGCAGTTCTTC
TRBJ1-1	TRBD1	TRBV18	.	CASSPQGTAVVEAFF	TGTGCCAGCTCACCCCAAGGGACAGCCGTAGTAGAAGCTTTCTTT
TRBJ2-7	.	TRBV30	.	CAWVAGTGIYEQYF	TGTGCCTGGGTGGCCGGGACGGGGATATACGAGCAGTACTTC
TRBJ2-3	.	TRBV7-2	few	CASSLKGVPTDTQYF	TGTGCCAGCAGCTTAAAGGGAGTTCCCACGGATACGCAGTATTTT
TRBJ2-1	.	TRBV30	.	CAWSRTGYEQFF	TGTGCCTGGAGTCGAACCGGGTATGAGCAGTTCTTC
TRBJ2-5	.	TRBV29-1	few	CSVDPGRGETQYF	TGCAGCGTTGACCCCGGACGAGGGGAGACCCAGTACTTC
TRBJ2-3	.	TRBV6-1	.	CASNPDITDTQYF	TGTGCCAGCAACCCGGACATCACAGATACGCAGTATTTT
TRBJ2-5	TRBD2	TRBV7-2	.	CASSLGLAQETQYF	TGTGCCAGCAGCCTGGGACTAGCACAAGAGACCCAGTACTTC
TRBJ2-2	TRBD1	TRBV5-4	few	CASSLHRGLTGGELFF	TGTGCCAGCAGCTTGCATAGGGGGCTAACTGGCGGGGAGCTGTTTTTT
TRBJ2-2	.	TRBV5-1	.	CASSQTNPGTPGELFF	TGCGCCAGCAGCCAGACGAACCCAGGGACACCCGGGGAGCTGTTTTTT
TRBJ2-6	.	TRBV6-6	few	CASSPQRQSGANVLTF	TGTGCCAGCAGTCCCCAAAGACAGTCTGGGGCCAACGTCCTGACTTTC
TRBJ2-7	TRBD1	TRBV28	few	CASSLYQLPGQGEQYF	TGTGCCAGCAGTTTATACCAACTCCCGGGACAGGGAGAGCAGTACTTC